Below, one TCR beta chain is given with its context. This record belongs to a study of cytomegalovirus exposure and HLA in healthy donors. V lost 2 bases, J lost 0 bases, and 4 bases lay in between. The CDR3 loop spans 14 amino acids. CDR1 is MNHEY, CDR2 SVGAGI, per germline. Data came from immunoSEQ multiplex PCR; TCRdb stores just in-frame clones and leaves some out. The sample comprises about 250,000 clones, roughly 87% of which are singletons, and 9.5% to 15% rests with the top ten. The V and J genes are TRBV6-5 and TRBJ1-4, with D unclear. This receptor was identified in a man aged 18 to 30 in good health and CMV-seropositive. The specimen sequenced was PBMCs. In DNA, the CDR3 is TGTGCCAGCAGTTACATGGCAACTAATGAAAAACTGTTTTTT. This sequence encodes CASSYMATNEKLFF.